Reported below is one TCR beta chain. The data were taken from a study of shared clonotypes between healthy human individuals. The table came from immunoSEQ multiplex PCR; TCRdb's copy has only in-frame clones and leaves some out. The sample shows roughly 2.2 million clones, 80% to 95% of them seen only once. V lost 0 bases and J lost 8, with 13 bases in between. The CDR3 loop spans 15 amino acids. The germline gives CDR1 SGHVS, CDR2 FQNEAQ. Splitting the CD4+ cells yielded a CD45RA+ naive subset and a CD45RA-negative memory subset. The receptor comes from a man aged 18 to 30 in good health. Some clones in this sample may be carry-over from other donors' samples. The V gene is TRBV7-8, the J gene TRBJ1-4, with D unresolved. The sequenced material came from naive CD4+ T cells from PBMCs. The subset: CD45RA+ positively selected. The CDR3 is CASSLARLAGEKLFF. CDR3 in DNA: TGTGCCAGCAGCTTAGCGAGGTTGGCTGGGGAAAAACTGTTTTTT.